A single TCR beta chain is shown here with its context. This sample is drawn from a study of graft-versus-host responses after intestinal transplantation. The CDR3 length is 15 residues. The junction had 9 bases not matched to a gene; V was cut back by 5 bases and J by 5 bases. Germline V gene data show CDR1 as SGHTA and CDR2 as FQGNSA. Only in-frame clones appear in the TCRdb table, and some are missing; sequencing was by immunoSEQ multiplex PCR. Counted here are approximately 6,900 clones, roughly 24% occurring once; the ten biggest clones make up 3.5% to 4.5%. This receptor was taken from a human patient who was an organ donor for intestinal transplantation. This chain joins TRBV7-2 and TRBJ2-7; 10 positions agree with TRBD1. Specimen: alloreactive CD4+ T cells from a mixed lymphocyte reaction culture, collected before transplantation. The subset here: CFSE-low proliferating T cells sorted from roughly six-day pre-transplant mixed lymphocyte reaction (GvH or HvG direction). DNA of the CDR3: TGTGCCAGCAGCCCTAGGGGACAGGGGATAGACGAGCAGTACTTC. Its translation: CASSPRGQGIDEQYF.